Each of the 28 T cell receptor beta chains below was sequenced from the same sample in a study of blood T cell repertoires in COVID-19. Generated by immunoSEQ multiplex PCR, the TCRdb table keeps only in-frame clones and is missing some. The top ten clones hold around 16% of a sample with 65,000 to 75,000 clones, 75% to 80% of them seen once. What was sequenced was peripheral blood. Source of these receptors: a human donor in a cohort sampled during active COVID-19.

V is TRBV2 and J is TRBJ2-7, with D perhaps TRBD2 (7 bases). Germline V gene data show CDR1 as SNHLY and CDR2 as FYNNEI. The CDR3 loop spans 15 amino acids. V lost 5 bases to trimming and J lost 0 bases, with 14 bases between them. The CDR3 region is CASSLRGTNSYEQYF. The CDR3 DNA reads TGTGCCAGCAGTCTAAGGGGGACTAACTCCTACGAGCAGTACTTC.

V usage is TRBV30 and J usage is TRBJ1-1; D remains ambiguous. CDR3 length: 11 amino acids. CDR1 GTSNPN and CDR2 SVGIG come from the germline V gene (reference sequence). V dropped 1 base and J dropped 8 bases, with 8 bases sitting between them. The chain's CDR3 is CAWSERTEAFF. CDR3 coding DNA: TGTGCCTGGAGTGAGCGGACGGAAGCTTTCTTT. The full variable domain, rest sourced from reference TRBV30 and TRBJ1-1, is SQTIHQWPATLVQPVGSPLSLECTVEGTSNPNLYWYRQAAGRGLQLLFYSVGIGQISSEVPQNLSASRPQDRQFILSSKKLLLSDSGFYLCAWSERTEAFFGQGTRLTVV.

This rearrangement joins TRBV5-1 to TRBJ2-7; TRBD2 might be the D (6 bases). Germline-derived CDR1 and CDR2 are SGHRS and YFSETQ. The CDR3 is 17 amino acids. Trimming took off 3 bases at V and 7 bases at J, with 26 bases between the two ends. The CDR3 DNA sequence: TGCGCCAGCAGCTCCCCCCCCGGGGTTACTAGCCGCCGGGAGCAGTACTTC. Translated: CASSSPPGVTSRREQYF.

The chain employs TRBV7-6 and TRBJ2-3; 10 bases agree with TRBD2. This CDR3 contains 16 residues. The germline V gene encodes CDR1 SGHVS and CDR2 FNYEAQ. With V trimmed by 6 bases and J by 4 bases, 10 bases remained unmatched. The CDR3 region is CASSSPLAGDADTQYF. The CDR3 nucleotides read TGTGCCAGCAGTTCGCCTCTAGCGGGAGACGCAGATACGCAGTATTTT. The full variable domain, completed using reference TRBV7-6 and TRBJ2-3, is GAGVSQSPRYKVTKRGQDVALRCDPISGHVSLYWYRQALGQGPEFLTYFNYEAQQDKSGLPNDRFSAERPEGSISTLTIQRTEQRDSAMYRCASSSPLAGDADTQYFGPGTRLTVL.

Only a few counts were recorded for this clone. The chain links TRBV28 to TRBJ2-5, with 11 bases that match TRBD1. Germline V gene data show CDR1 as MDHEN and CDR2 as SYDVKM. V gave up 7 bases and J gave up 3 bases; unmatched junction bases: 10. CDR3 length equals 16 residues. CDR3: CASKSMPGQGEETQYF. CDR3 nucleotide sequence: TGTGCCAGCAAATCTATGCCGGGACAGGGGGAAGAGACCCAGTACTTC. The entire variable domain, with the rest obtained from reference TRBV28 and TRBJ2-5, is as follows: DVKVTQSSRYLVKRTGEKVFLECVQDMDHENMFWYRQDPGLGLRLIYFSYDVKMKEKGDIPEGYSVSREKKERFSLILESASTNQTSMYLCASKSMPGQGEETQYFGPGTRLLVL.

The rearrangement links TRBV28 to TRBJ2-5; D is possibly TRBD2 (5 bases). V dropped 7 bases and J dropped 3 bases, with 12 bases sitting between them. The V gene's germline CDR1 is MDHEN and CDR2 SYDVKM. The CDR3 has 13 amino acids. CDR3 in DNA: TGTGCCAGCACCTCAGTGGAGGAAGAGACCCAGTACTTC. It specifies CASTSVEEETQYF.

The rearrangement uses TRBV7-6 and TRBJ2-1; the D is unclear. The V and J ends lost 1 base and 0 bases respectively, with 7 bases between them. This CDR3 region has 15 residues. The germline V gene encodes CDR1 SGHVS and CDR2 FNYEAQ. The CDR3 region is CASSLENFSYNEQFF. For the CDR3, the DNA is TGTGCCAGCAGCTTAGAAAACTTCTCCTACAATGAGCAGTTCTTC.

The CDR3 reads CASSTTGGGWETQYF. The CDR3, as DNA: TGTGCCAGTAGTACGACAGGGGGCGGGTGGGAGACCCAGTACTTC. V gene TRBV19 combines with J gene TRBJ2-5; TRBD1 agrees at 10 bases. V trimming: 4 bases; J trimming: 5 bases; junction bases outside the gene matches: 7. Germline values: CDR1 LNHDA, CDR2 SQIVND (reference sequence). The CDR3 is made up of 15 amino acids.

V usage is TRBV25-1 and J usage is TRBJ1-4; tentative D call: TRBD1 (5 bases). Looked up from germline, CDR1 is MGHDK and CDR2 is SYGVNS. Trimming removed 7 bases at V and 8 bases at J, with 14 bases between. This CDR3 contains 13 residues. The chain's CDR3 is CASKDQGVEKLFF. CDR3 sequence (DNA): TGTGCCAGCAAGGACCAGGGCGTGGAAAAACTGTTTTTT.

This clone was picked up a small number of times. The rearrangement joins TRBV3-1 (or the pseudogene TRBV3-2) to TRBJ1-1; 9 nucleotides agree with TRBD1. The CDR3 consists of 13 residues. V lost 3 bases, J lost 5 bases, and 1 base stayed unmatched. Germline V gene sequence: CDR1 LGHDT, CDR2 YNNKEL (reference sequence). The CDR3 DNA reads TGTGCCAGCAGCCAGGGACAGGGAACTGAAGCTTTCTTT. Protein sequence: CASSQGQGTEAFF.

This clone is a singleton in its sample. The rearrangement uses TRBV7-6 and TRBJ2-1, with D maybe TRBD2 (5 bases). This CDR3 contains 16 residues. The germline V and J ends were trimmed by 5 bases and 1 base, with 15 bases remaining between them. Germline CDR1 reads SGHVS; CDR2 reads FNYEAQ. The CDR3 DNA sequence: TGTGCCAGCAGCACCCAGCGGCATAATTCCTACAATGAGCAGTTCTTC. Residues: CASSTQRHNSYNEQFF.

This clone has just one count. CDR3 protein: CASRNAGSAIQYF. CDR3 DNA: TGTGCCAGCAGGAATGCAGGGTCCGCCATTCAGTACTTC. The rearrangement joins TRBV28 to TRBJ2-4; the D gene is possibly TRBD1 (5 bases). The ends were cut back, 6 bases at V and 9 bases at J, with 15 bases in the middle. This CDR3 region has 13 residues. Germline assignment: CDR1 MDHEN and CDR2 SYDVKM.

The CDR3, as DNA: TGTGCCACCAGTGAGACTGGGAGCACAGATACGCAGTATTTT. Residues: CATSETGSTDTQYF. The chain carries TRBV24-1 and TRBJ2-3; unclear D gene. V lost 4 bases to trimming and J lost 0 bases, with 7 bases between them. Germline V gene data show CDR1 as KGHDR and CDR2 as SFDVKD. This CDR3 is built from 14 residues.

The CDR3 loop reads CASSIMRLSSSEQFF. CDR3 bases: TGTGCCAGTAGTATAATGAGACTTAGCTCGAGTGAGCAGTTCTTC. The chain is built from TRBV19 and TRBJ2-1, with D unresolved. The CDR3 has 15 residues. Trimming took 2 bases from V and 9 from J, leaving 17 bases between them. Germline loops: CDR1 LNHDA, CDR2 SQIVND (reference sequence).

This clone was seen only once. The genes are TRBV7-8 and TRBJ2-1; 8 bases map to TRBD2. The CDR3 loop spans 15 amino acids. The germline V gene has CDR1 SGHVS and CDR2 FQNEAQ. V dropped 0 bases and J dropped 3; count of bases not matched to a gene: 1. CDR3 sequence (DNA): TGTGCCAGCAGCTTAGCAGGGACTAGCTACAATGAGCAGTTCTTC. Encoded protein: CASSLAGTSYNEQFF.

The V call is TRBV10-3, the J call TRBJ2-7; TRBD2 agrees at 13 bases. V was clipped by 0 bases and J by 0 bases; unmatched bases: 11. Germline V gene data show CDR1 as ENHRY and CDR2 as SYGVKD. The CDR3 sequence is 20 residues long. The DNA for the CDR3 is TGTGCCATCAGTGAGTCCAAAGGGGGACTAGCGGGGCGAAGCTCCTACGAGCAGTACTTC. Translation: CAISESKGGLAGRSSYEQYF.

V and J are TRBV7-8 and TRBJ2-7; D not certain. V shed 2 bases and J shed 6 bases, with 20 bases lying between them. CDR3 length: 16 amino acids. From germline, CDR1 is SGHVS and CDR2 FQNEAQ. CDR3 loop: CASSLLLPVGEGEQYF. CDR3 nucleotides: TGTGCCAGCAGCTTACTCCTTCCGGTTGGAGAAGGCGAGCAGTACTTC.

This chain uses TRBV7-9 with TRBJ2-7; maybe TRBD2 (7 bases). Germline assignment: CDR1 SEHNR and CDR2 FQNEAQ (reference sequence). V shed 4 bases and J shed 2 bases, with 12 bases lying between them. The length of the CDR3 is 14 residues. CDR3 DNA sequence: TGTGCCAGCAGCTCCCCGGGGGGCGCCTACGAGCAGTACTTC. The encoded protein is CASSSPGGAYEQYF.

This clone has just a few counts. CDR3 bases: TGCGCTACCCAGCGGGAGTTATCTACCGGGGAGCTGTTTTTT. Residues: CATQRELSTGELFF. V gene TRBV4-1 combines with J gene TRBJ2-2; the match to TRBD2 covers 8 bases. Germline values: CDR1 MGHRA, CDR2 YSYEKL. This CDR3 comprises 14 residues.

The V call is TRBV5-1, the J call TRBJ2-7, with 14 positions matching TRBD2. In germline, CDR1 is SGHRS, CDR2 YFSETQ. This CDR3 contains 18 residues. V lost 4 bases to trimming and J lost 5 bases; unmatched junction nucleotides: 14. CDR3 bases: TGCGCCAGCAGCACGGGACTAGCGGGAGTCTCCCTGGTTAACGAGCAGTACTTC. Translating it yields CASSTGLAGVSLVNEQYF. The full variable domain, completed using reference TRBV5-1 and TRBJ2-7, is KAGVTQTPRYLIKTRGQQVTLSCSPISGHRSVSWYQQTPGQGLQFLFEYFSETQRNKGNFPGRFSGRQFSNSRSEMNVSTLELGDSALYLCASSTGLAGVSLVNEQYFGPGTRLTVT.

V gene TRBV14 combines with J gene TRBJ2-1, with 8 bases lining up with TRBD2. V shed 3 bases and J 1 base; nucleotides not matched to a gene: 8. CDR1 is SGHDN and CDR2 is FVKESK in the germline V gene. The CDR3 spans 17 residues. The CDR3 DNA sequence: TGTGCCAGCAGCCAGAGTCCGGGACTAGGGTCCTACAATGAGCAGTTCTTC. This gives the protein CASSQSPGLGSYNEQFF.

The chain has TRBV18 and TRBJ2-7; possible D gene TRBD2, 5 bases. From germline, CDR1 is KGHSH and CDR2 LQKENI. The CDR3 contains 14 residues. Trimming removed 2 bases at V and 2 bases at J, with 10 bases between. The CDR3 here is CASSPETGTYEQYF. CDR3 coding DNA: TGTGCCAGCTCACCAGAGACGGGGACCTACGAGCAGTACTTC.

The CDR3 here is CAIRSSEQETQYF. The CDR3 DNA sequence: TGTGCCATCAGGAGTAGCGAGCAAGAGACCCAGTACTTC. This chain links TRBV10-3 with TRBJ2-5; D might be TRBD2 (5 bases). The CDR3 loop spans 13 amino acids. Germline V gene lookup returns CDR1 ENHRY and CDR2 SYGVKD. V lost 6 bases and J 2 bases, leaving 10 bases between the germline ends.

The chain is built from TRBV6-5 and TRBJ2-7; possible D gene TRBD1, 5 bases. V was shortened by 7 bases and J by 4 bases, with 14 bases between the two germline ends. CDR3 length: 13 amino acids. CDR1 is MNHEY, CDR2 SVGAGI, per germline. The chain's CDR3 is CASTPPQGYEQYF. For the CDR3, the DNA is TGTGCCAGCACCCCCCCGCAGGGTTACGAGCAGTACTTC.

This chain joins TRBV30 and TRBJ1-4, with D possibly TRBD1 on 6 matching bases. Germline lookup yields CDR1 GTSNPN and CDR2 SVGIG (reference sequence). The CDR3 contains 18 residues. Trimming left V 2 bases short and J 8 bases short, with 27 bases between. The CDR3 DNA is TGTGCCTGGAGTTTATGGGAGGGGACAAGCTGGAGGGACGAAAAACTGTTTTTT. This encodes CAWSLWEGTSWRDEKLFF.

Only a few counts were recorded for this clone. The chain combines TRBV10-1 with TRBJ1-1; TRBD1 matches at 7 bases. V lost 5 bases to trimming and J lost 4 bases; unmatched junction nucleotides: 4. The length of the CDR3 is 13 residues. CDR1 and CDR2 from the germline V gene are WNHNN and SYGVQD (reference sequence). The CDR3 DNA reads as TGCGCCAGCAGTTTTTCAGGGGGCACTGAAGCTTTCTTT. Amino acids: CASSFSGGTEAFF.

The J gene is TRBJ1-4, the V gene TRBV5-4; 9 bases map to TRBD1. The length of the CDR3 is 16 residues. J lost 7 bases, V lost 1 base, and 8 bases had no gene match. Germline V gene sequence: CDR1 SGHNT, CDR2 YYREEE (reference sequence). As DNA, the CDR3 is TGTGCCAGCAGCTTGAGGGGACCGGGACAGGGTGAAAAACTGTTTTTT. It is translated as CASSLRGPGQGEKLFF.

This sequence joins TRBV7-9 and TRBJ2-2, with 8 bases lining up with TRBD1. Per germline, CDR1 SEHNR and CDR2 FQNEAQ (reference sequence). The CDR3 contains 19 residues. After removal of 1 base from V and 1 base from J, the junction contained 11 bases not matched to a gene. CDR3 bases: TGTGCCAGCAGCTTAGGCTTAAGATCCGGGACAGGGAACACCGGGGAGCTGTTTTTT. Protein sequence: CASSLGLRSGTGNTGELFF.